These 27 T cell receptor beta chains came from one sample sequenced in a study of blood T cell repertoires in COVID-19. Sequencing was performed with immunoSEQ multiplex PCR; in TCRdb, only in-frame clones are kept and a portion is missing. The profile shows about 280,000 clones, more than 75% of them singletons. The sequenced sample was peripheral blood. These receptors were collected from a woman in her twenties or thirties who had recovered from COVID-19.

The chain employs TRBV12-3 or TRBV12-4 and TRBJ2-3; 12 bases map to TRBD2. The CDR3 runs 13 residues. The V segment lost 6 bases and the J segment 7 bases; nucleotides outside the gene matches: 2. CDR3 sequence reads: CASRLAGGYTQYF. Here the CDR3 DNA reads TGTGCCAGCAGACTAGCGGGGGGTTATACGCAGTATTTT.

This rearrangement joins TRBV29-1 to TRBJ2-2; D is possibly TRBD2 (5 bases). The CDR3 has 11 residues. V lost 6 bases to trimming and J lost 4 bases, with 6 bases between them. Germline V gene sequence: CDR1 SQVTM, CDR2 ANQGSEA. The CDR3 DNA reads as TGCAGCGTGGGGAGCACCGGGGAGCTGTTTTTT. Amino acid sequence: CSVGSTGELFF.

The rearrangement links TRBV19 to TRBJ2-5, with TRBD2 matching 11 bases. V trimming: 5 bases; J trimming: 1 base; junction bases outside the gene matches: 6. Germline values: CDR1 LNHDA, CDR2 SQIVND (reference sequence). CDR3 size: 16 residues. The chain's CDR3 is CASSPRGTSGQETQYF. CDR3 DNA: TGTGCCAGTAGTCCTAGGGGGACTAGCGGCCAAGAGACCCAGTACTTC.

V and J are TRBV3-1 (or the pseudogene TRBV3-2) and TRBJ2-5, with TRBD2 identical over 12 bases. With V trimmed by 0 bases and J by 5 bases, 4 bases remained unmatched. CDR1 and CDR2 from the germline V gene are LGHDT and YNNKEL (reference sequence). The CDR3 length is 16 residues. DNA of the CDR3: TGTGCCAGCAGCCAAGATATAACTAGCGGGGGGGAGACCCAGTACTTC. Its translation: CASSQDITSGGETQYF.

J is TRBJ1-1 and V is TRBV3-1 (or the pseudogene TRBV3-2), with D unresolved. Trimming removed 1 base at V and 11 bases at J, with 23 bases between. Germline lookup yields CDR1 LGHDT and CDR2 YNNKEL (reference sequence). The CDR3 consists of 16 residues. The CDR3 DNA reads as TGTGCCAGCAGCCAAGGCGGCAGCCGGCCCGAGGGTAGGGCTTTCTTT. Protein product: CASSQGGSRPEGRAFF.

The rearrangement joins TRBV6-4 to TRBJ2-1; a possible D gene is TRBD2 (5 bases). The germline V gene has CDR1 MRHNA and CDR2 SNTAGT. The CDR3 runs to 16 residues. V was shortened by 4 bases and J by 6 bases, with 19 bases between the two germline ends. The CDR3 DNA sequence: TGTGCCAGCAGTGTCGGACTCACAGTTAAGGGCAATGAGCAGTTCTTC. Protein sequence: CASSVGLTVKGNEQFF.

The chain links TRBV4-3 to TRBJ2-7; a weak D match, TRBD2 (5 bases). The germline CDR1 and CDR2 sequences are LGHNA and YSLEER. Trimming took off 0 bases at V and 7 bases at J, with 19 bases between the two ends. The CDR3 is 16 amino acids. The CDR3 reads CASSQDLTLSSGEQYF. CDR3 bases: TGCGCCAGCAGCCAAGATCTGACACTAAGCTCGGGGGAGCAGTACTTC.

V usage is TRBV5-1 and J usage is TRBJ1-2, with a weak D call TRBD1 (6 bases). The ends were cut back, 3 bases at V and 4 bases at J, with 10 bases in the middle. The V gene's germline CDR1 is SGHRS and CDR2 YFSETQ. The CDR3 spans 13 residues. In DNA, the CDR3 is TGCGCCAGCAGCTCGCGGGGGCTCTATGGCTACACCTTC. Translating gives CASSSRGLYGYTF. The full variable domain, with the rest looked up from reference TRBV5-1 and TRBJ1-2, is KAGVTQTPRYLIKTRGQQVTLSCSPISGHRSVSWYQQTPGQGLQFLFEYFSETQRNKGNFPGRFSGRQFSNSRSEMNVSTLELGDSALYLCASSSRGLYGYTFGSGTRLTVV.

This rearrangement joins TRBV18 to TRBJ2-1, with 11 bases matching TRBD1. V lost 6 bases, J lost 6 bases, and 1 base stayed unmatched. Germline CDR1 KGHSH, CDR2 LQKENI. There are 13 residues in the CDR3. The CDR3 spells CASSGTGGNEQFF. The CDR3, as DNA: TGTGCCAGCTCCGGGACAGGGGGCAATGAGCAGTTCTTC.

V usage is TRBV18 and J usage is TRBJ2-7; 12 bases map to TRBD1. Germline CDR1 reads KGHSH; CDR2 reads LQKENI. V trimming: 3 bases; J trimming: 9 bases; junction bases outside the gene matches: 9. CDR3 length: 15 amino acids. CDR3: CASSPAGTGGAVQYF. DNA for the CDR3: TGTGCCAGCTCACCGGCCGGGACAGGGGGCGCGGTGCAGTACTTC.

The DNA of the CDR3 is TGTGCCAGCAGCCCTAGCGGGGGGAGGGGCTCCTACAATGAGCAGTTCTTC. The encoded protein is CASSPSGGRGSYNEQFF. The chain has TRBV9 and TRBJ2-1; 11 bases map to TRBD2. J lost 0 bases, V lost 4 bases, and 6 bases had no gene match. CDR3 length: 17 amino acids. Looked up from germline, CDR1 is SGDLS and CDR2 is YYNGEE.

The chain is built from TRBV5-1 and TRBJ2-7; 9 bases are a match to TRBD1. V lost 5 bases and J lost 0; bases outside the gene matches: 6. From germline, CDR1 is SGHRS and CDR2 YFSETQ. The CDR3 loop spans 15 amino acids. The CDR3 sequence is CASSLGTGSSYEQYF. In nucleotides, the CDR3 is TGCGCCAGCAGTTTAGGGACAGGGAGCTCCTACGAGCAGTACTTC.

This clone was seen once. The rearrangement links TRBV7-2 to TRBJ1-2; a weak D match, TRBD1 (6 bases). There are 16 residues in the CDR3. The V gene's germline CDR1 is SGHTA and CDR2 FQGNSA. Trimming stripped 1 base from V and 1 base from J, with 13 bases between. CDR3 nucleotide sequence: TGTGCCAGCAGCTTAGGAGACAGGACATTTAACTATGGCTACACCTTC. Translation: CASSLGDRTFNYGYTF.

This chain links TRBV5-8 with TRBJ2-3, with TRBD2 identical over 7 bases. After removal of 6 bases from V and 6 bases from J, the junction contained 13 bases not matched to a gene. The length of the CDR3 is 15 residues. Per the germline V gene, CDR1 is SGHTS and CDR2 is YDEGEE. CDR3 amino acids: CASTPGGREADTQYF. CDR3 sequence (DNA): TGTGCCAGCACTCCAGGCGGCCGGGAGGCGGATACGCAGTATTTT. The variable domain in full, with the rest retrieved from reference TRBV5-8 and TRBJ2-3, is EAGVTQSPTHLIKTRGQQATLRCSPISGHTSVYWYQQALGLGLQFLLWYDEGEERNRGNFPPRFSGRQFPNYSSELNVNALELEDSALYLCASTPGGREADTQYFGPGTRLTVL.

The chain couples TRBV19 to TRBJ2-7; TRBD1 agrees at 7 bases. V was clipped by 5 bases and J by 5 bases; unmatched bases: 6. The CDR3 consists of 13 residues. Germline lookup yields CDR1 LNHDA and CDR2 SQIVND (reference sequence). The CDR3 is CASSVGQAHEQYF. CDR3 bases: TGTGCCAGTAGTGTCGGACAGGCTCACGAGCAGTACTTC.

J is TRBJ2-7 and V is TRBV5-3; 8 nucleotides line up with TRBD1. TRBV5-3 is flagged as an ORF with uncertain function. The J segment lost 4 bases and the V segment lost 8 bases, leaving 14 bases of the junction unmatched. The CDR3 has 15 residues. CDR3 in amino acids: CARNNRDRCLYEQYF. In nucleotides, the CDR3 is TGTGCCAGGAACAACCGGGACAGGTGCTTATACGAGCAGTACTTC.

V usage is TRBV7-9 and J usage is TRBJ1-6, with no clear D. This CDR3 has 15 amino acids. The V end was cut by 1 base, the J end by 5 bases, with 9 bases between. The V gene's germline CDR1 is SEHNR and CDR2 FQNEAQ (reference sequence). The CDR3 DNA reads TGTGCCAGCAGCTTAGGGCTCGGGAATAATTCACCCCTCCACTTT. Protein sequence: CASSLGLGNNSPLHF.

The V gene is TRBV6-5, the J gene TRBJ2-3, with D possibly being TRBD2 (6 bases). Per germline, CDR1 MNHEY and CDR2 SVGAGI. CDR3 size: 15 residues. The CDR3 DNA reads TGTGCTGTCCCTAACCCGGGGGTCAGCACAGATACGCAGTATTTT. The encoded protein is CAVPNPGVSTDTQYF.

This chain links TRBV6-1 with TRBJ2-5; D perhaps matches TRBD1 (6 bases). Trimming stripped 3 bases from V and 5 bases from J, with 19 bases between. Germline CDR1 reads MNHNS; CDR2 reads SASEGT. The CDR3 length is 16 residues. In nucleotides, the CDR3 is TGTGCCAGCAGTGACGGAGAGTTTTGGACAGTTGAGACCCAGTACTTC. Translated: CASSDGEFWTVETQYF.

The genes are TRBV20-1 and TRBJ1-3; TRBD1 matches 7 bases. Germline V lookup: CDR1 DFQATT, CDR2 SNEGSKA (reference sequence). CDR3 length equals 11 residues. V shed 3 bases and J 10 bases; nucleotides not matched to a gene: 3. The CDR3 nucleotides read TGCAGTGCTAGCCGGGGACAGACCATATATTTT. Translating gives CSASRGQTIYF.

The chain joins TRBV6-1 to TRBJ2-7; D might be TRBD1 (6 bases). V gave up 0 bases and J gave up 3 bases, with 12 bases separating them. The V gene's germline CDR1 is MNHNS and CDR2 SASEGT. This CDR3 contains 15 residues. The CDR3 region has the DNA TGTGCCAGCAGTGAAGCGGCAGGGGCGAACTACGAGCAGTACTTC. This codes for CASSEAAGANYEQYF.

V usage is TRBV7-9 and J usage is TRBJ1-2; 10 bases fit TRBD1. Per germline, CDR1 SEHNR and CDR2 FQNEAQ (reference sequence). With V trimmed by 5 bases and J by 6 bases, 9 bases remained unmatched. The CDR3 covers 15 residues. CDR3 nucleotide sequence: TGTGCCAGCAGCCCCCGGACAGGGGGATCGGATGGCTACACCTTC. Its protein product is CASSPRTGGSDGYTF.

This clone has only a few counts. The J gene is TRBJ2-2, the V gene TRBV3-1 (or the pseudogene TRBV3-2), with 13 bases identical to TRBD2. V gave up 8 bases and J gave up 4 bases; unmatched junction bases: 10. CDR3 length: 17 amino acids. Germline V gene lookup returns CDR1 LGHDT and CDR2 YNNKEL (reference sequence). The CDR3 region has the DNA TGTGCCAGCCTCGGGACTAGCGGGAAAGAGGTCACCGGGGAGCTGTTTTTT. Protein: CASLGTSGKEVTGELFF.

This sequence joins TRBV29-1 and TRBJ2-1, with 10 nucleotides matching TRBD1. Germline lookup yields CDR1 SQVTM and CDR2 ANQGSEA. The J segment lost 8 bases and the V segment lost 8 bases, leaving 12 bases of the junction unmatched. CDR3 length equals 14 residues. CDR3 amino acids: CSSHGGTGVDEQFF. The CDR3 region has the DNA TGCAGCTCACACGGGGGGACAGGGGTTGATGAGCAGTTCTTC.

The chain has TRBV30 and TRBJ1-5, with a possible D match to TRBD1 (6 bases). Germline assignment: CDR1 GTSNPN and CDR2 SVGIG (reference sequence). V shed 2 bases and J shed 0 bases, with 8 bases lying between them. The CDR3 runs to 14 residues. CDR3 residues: CAWSRTDSNQPQHF. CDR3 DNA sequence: TGTGCCTGGAGTAGGACAGATAGCAATCAGCCCCAGCATTTT. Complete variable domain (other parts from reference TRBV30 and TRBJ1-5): SQTIHQWPATLVQPVGSPLSLECTVEGTSNPNLYWYRQAAGRGLQLLFYSVGIGQISSEVPQNLSASRPQDRQFILSSKKLLLSDSGFYLCAWSRTDSNQPQHFGDGTRLSIL.

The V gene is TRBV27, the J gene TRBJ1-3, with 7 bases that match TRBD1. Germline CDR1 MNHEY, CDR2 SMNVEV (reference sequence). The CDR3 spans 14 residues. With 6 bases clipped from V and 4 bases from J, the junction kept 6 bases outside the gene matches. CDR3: CASRRDSIGNTIYF. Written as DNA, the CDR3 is TGTGCCAGCAGGCGGGACAGTATCGGAAACACCATATATTTT.

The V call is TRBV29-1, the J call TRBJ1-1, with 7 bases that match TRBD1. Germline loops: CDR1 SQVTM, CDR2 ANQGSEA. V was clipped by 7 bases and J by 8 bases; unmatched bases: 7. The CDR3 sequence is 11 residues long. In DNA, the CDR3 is TGCAGCGCCGGGACAGCATACGAAGCTTTCTTT. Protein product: CSAGTAYEAFF.